This T cell receptor (beta chain) was captured in a study of OX40 agonist ivuxolimab in advanced cancers. In the study overall: Across the patients, intravenous ivuxolimab was delivered every 2 weeks at 0.01 to 10 mg/kg.

Only in-frame clones appear in the TCRdb table, and some are missing; sequencing was by immunoSEQ multiplex PCR. The sample has about 76,000 clones, about 88% seen once. The CDR3 sequence is 15 residues long. The V and J ends lost 6 bases and 4 bases respectively, with 16 bases between them. The germline V gene encodes CDR1 SEHNR and CDR2 FQNEAQ (reference sequence). This clone was seen only a few times. The specimen comprised CD4+ or CD8+ T cells sorted from blood, sampled in a trial of the OX40 agonist ivuxolimab. The chain links TRBV7-9 to TRBJ1-3, with D possibly TRBD1 on 5 matching bases. The origin of this receptor is an adult with an advanced solid tumor such as melanoma, head and neck, liver or kidney cancer. CDR3 amino acids: CASRRDRGPGNTIYF. Here the CDR3 DNA reads TGTGCCAGCAGGCGGGACCGAGGGCCCGGAAACACCATATATTTT.